The 27 T cell receptor beta chains listed next were all sequenced from one sample in a study of cytomegalovirus exposure and HLA in healthy donors. PCR involved 60 Vbeta and 13 Jbeta primers. Generated by immunoSEQ multiplex PCR, the TCRdb table keeps only in-frame clones and is missing some. This sample has some 200,000 clones, with over 65% found just once. Sequenced sample: PBMCs. Receptor source: a woman aged 60-75 years in good health and CMV-seropositive.

The V and J genes are TRBV6-5 and TRBJ1-6; D perhaps matches TRBD1 (5 bases). The CDR3 runs to 12 residues. CDR1 MNHEY and CDR2 SVGAGI come from the germline V gene. Trimming cost V 0 bases and J 16 bases, with 10 bases left between them. The DNA of the CDR3 is TGTGCCAGCAGTTACTCGCAACAGGAACTCCACTTT. It translates to CASSYSQQELHF.

The chain has TRBV5-8 and TRBJ1-2; 8 bases match TRBD1. Trimming took 0 bases from V and 10 from J; bases not matched to a gene: 8. There are 14 residues in the CDR3. Germline CDR1 reads SGHTS; CDR2 reads YDEGEE. The CDR3 region is CASSLGDRLGLYTF. CDR3 bases: TGTGCCAGCAGCTTGGGGGACAGGCTCGGGCTCTACACCTTC.

The V call is TRBV11-2, the J call TRBJ2-7; D is unclear. The V gene's germline CDR1 is SGHAT and CDR2 FQNNGV. This CDR3 has 14 residues. V was clipped by 4 bases and J by 0 bases, with 10 bases between them. CDR3 coding DNA: TGTGCCAGCAGCTCCGTTGTTAGCTCCTACGAGCAGTACTTC. This encodes CASSSVVSSYEQYF.

The chain has TRBV2 and TRBJ1-1, with TRBD1 identical over 7 bases. Germline values: CDR1 SNHLY, CDR2 FYNNEI. V was pared by 1 base and J by 3 bases, with 2 bases of the junction left unmatched. The CDR3 spans 14 residues. As DNA, the CDR3 is TGTGCCAGCAGTGAAGAACAGGGGTACACTGAAGCTTTCTTT. Protein: CASSEEQGYTEAFF.

The rearrangement joins TRBV7-6 to TRBJ2-7; 9 bases match TRBD1. With V trimmed by 1 base and J by 4 bases, 2 bases remained unmatched. The CDR3 consists of 14 residues. Germline values: CDR1 SGHVS, CDR2 FNYEAQ. CDR3 nucleotides: TGTGCCAGCAGCTTAGAGGGGACAGGGTACGAGCAGTACTTC. Residues: CASSLEGTGYEQYF.

The V and J genes are TRBV30 and TRBJ2-3; TRBD1 aligns across 7 bases. This CDR3 contains 14 residues. V lost 1 base, J lost 7 bases, and 8 bases stayed unmatched. Germline V gene lookup returns CDR1 GTSNPN and CDR2 SVGIG (reference sequence). The CDR3 sequence is CAWSGRDRGNTQYF. The CDR3 nucleotides read TGTGCCTGGAGTGGAAGGGACAGAGGCAATACGCAGTATTTT.

This sequence joins TRBV7-2 and TRBJ1-4; D is ambiguous. Germline values: CDR1 SGHTA, CDR2 FQGNSA. The germline V and J ends were trimmed by 7 bases and 7 bases, with 19 bases remaining between them. The CDR3 consists of 15 residues. The CDR3 spells CASNQRGGIAEKLFF. CDR3 DNA sequence: TGTGCCAGCAACCAGAGAGGAGGGATAGCTGAAAAACTGTTTTTT.

The J gene is TRBJ2-7, the V gene TRBV28; no definite D call. Deletions cut 7 bases from V and 2 bases from J, with 9 bases between. The CDR3 runs to 12 residues. Germline-derived CDR1 and CDR2 are MDHEN and SYDVKM. The CDR3 DNA reads as TGTGCCAGCAAAGGAGCAGCCTACGAGCAGTACTTC. It translates to CASKGAAYEQYF.

This clone was seen a handful of times. The V and J genes are TRBV6-6 and TRBJ2-7, with D perhaps matching TRBD1 (6 bases). CDR1 is MNHNY and CDR2 is SVGAGI in the germline V gene (reference sequence). V lost 3 bases to trimming and J lost 7 bases, with 16 bases between them. There are 14 residues in the CDR3. The CDR3 sequence is CASSYFEGVREQYF. DNA for the CDR3: TGTGCCAGCAGTTATTTTGAGGGGGTCCGGGAGCAGTACTTC.

J is TRBJ2-3 and V is TRBV7-2; D ambiguous. CDR3 length equals 16 residues. CDR1 is SGHTA, CDR2 FQGNSA, per germline. Between the trimmed V and J ends, which lost 1 base and 0 bases, there was a span of 11 bases. DNA of the CDR3: TGTGCCAGCAGCTTAGTAGAACCGACTAGCACAGATACGCAGTATTTT. This translates into CASSLVEPTSTDTQYF. The full variable domain, completed using reference TRBV7-2 and TRBJ2-3, is GAGVSQSPSNKVTEKGKDVELRCDPISGHTALYWYRQSLGQGLEFLIYFQGNSAPDKSGLPSDRFSAERTGGSVSTLTIQRTQQEDSAVYLCASSLVEPTSTDTQYFGPGTRLTVL.

This chain uses TRBV15 with TRBJ2-7; TRBD1 aligns across 9 bases. CDR1 is LNHNV, CDR2 YYDKDF, per germline (reference sequence). The CDR3 loop spans 15 amino acids. The V gene end was trimmed by 1 base and the J gene end by 3 bases; junction bases not matched to a gene: 4. The CDR3 coding sequence is TGTGCCACCAGCAGAGGAGACAGGGGGTACTACGAGCAGTACTTC. This gives the protein CATSRGDRGYYEQYF.

V gene TRBV7-9 combines with J gene TRBJ1-2; D is uncertain. Germline assignment: CDR1 SEHNR and CDR2 FQNEAQ (reference sequence). The ends were cut back, 1 base at V and 4 bases at J, with 10 bases in the middle. The CDR3 runs 14 residues. The CDR3 region has the DNA TGTGCCAGCAGCTTAGGGATGGAGGTCTATGGCTACACCTTC. Amino acid sequence: CASSLGMEVYGYTF.

This chain uses TRBV9 with TRBJ2-7; the D is unclear. This CDR3 is 14 amino acids long. CDR1 is SGDLS and CDR2 is YYNGEE in the germline V gene. The germline V and J ends were trimmed by 1 base and 6 bases, with 14 bases remaining between them. In nucleotides, the CDR3 is TGTGCCAGCAGCGTAAGGCTTGGAGCAACCGAGCAGTACTTC. This codes for CASSVRLGATEQYF.

The chain employs TRBV7-9 and TRBJ2-7, with a weak D call TRBD1 (5 bases). The CDR3 covers 13 residues. Trimming removed 1 base from V and 3 bases from J, with 7 bases in between. Germline lookup yields CDR1 SEHNR and CDR2 FQNEAQ (reference sequence). In nucleotides, the CDR3 is TGTGCCAGCAGCTTAGAGGGGCGCTACGAGCAGTACTTC. It is translated as CASSLEGRYEQYF.

V gene TRBV6-1 combines with J gene TRBJ2-5; 7 positions agree with TRBD1. Trimming at V came to 10 bases and at J to 4 bases, leaving 9 bases not matched to a gene. The CDR3 is 13 residues long. CDR1 is MNHNS, CDR2 SASEGT, per germline. The CDR3 sequence: CAITRTGGETQYF. The CDR3 nucleotides are TGTGCCATCACCCGGACAGGTGGAGAGACCCAGTACTTC.

The chain combines TRBV6-6 with TRBJ2-1, with 8 bases that match TRBD1. The CDR3 has 15 amino acids. With V trimmed by 4 bases and J by 0 bases, 2 bases remained unmatched. CDR1 and CDR2 (germline): MNHNY, SVGAGI (reference sequence). CDR3 DNA sequence: TGTGCCAGCAGTTTCACAGGGGGCTCCTACAATGAGCAGTTCTTC. Its protein is CASSFTGGSYNEQFF.

This chain connects TRBV6-1 to TRBJ1-5; possible D gene TRBD1, 5 bases. V was shortened by 8 bases and J by 1 base, with 15 bases between the two germline ends. Germline V gene data show CDR1 as MNHNS and CDR2 as SASEGT. CDR3 length: 15 amino acids. The DNA for the CDR3 is TGTGCCAGCCTACCCCCAGGGCCCAGCAATCAGCCCCAGCATTTT. Its protein product is CASLPPGPSNQPQHF.

J is TRBJ2-3 and V is TRBV4-1; 7 nucleotides match TRBD2. The CDR3 covers 17 residues. Germline lookup yields CDR1 MGHRA and CDR2 YSYEKL. V shed 3 bases and J 6 bases; nucleotides not matched to a gene: 15. CDR3 protein: CASSQLSHAGVGDTQYF. The CDR3 DNA is TGCGCCAGCAGCCAGCTCTCCCACGCGGGAGTAGGGGATACGCAGTATTTT.

The J gene is TRBJ1-5, the V gene TRBV10-3, with 7 bases identical to TRBD1. The CDR3 totals 13 residues. V trimming: 10 bases; J trimming: 4 bases; junction bases outside the gene matches: 7. Germline CDR1 is ENHRY and CDR2 is SYGVKD. In DNA, the CDR3 is TGTGCCACCACTCCAGGGGGTAATCAGCCCCAGCATTTT. This sequence encodes CATTPGGNQPQHF.

This rearrangement joins TRBV5-1 to TRBJ1-1, with D hard to call. The CDR3 extends over 13 amino acids. The V gene's germline CDR1 is SGHRS and CDR2 YFSETQ. V was shortened by 4 bases and J by 1 base, with 8 bases between the two germline ends. CDR3 amino acids: CASSPYRNTEAFF. In nucleotides, the CDR3 is TGCGCCAGCAGCCCCTACAGGAACACTGAAGCTTTCTTT.

The chain combines TRBV18 with TRBJ2-1; D not certain. The CDR3 has 16 amino acids. Trimming cost V 3 bases and J 0 bases, with 12 bases left between them. Germline CDR1 is KGHSH and CDR2 is LQKENI. The DNA of the CDR3 is TGTGCCAGCTCACCCCTGACTCCGAGCTCCTACAATGAGCAGTTCTTC. It is translated as CASSPLTPSSYNEQFF.

This chain joins TRBV11-2 and TRBJ2-7; TRBD1 agrees at 8 bases. The germline V gene has CDR1 SGHAT and CDR2 FQNNGV. This CDR3 comprises 18 residues. V trimming: 1 base; J trimming: 4 bases; junction bases outside the gene matches: 15. The CDR3 nucleotides read TGTGCCAGCAGCTTAGGGCCGGGACAGGACCCGAGGGATTACGAGCAGTACTTC. Residues: CASSLGPGQDPRDYEQYF.

The J gene is TRBJ1-1, the V gene TRBV6-1; D gene unclear. V shed 3 bases and J shed 1 base, with 6 bases lying between them. CDR1 and CDR2 from the germline V gene are MNHNS and SASEGT. The CDR3 sequence is 13 residues long. The CDR3 sequence is CASSDNRNTEAFF. CDR3 nucleotide sequence: TGTGCCAGCAGTGATAACAGGAACACTGAAGCTTTCTTT.

The rearrangement joins TRBV4-3 to TRBJ1-1; D is ambiguous. Between the trimmed V and J ends, which lost 5 bases and 1 base, there was a span of 14 bases. The CDR3 spans 15 residues. In germline, CDR1 is LGHNA, CDR2 YSLEER. CDR3 loop: CASSSTSSSNTEAFF. The CDR3 DNA follows: TGCGCCAGCAGCTCAACATCATCTTCGAACACTGAAGCTTTCTTT.

V and J are TRBV6-1 and TRBJ2-1; TRBD2 matches at 7 bases. This CDR3 spans 16 amino acids. Germline-derived CDR1 and CDR2 are MNHNS and SASEGT. V lost 4 bases and J lost 4; bases outside the gene matches: 10. As DNA, the CDR3 is TGTGCCAGCAGTGCCGCGGGGGAAATAGTATACAATGAGCAGTTCTTC. This translates into CASSAAGEIVYNEQFF.

The J gene is TRBJ2-2, the V gene TRBV5-4; D call uncertain. V was shortened by 4 bases and J by 1 base, with 8 bases between the two germline ends. The CDR3 runs to 14 residues. Looked up from germline, CDR1 is SGHNT and CDR2 is YYREEE (reference sequence). This CDR3 is CASSGAENTGELFF. The CDR3 bases are TGTGCCAGCAGCGGCGCGGAGAACACCGGGGAGCTGTTTTTT.

The chain couples TRBV18 to TRBJ2-3; D is possibly TRBD1 (5 bases). CDR1 is KGHSH, CDR2 LQKENI, per germline. CDR3 length equals 13 residues. The V end was cut by 3 bases, the J end by 4 bases, with 8 bases between. The DNA of the CDR3 is TGTGCCAGCTCACCTCGCAGGGCAGATACGCAGTATTTT. Translated: CASSPRRADTQYF.